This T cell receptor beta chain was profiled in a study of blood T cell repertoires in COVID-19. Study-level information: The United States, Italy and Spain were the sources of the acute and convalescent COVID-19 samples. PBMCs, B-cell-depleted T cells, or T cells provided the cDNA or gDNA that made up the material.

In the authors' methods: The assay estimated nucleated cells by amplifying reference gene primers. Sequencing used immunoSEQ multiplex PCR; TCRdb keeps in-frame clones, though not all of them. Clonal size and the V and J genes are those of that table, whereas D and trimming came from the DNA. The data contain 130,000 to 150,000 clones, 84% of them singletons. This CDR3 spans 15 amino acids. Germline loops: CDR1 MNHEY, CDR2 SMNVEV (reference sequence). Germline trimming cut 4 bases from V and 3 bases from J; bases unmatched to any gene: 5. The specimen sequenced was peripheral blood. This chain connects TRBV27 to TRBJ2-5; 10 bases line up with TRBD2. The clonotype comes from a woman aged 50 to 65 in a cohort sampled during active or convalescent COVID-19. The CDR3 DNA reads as TGTGCCAGCAGTTCGGTAGCGGGGGGAAAAGAGACCCAGTACTTC. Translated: CASSSVAGGKETQYF.